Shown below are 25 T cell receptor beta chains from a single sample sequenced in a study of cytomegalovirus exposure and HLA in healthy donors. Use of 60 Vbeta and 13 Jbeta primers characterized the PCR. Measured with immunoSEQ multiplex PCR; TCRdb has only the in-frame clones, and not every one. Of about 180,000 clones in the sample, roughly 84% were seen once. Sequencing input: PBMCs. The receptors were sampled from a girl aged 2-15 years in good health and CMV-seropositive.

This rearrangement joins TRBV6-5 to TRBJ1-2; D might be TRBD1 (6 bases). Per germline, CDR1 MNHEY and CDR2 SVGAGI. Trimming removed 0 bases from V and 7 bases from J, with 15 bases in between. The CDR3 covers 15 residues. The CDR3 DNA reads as TGTGCCAGCAGTTACTCGAAGGGGGTGTTAGGTGGCTACACCTTC. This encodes CASSYSKGVLGGYTF.

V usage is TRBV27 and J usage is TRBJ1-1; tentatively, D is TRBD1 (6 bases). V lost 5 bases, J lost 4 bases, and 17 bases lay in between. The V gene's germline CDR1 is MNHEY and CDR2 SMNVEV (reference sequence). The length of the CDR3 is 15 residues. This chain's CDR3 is CASSIRGGEGTEAFF. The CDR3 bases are TGTGCCAGCAGTATTAGAGGGGGTGAGGGCACTGAAGCTTTCTTT.

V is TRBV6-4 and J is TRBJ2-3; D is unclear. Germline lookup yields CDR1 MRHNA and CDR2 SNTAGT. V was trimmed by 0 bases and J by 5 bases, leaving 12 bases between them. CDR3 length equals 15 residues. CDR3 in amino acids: CASSDSSLNGDTQYF. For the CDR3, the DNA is TGTGCCAGCAGTGACTCGAGCCTGAACGGAGATACGCAGTATTTT.

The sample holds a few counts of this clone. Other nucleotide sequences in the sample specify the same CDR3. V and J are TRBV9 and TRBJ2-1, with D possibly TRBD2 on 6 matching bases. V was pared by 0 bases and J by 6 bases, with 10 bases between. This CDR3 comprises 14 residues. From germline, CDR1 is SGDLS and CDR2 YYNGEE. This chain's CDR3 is CASSVGLGGNEQFF. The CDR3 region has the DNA TGTGCCAGCAGCGTAGGGTTGGGGGGCAATGAGCAGTTCTTC.

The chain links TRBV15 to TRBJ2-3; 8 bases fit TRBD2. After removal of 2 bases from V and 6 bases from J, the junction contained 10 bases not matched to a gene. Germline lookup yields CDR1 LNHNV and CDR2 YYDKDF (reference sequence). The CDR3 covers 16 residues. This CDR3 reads CATSRSREGGGDTQYF. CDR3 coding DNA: TGTGCCACCAGCAGATCCCGGGAGGGAGGGGGGGATACGCAGTATTTT.

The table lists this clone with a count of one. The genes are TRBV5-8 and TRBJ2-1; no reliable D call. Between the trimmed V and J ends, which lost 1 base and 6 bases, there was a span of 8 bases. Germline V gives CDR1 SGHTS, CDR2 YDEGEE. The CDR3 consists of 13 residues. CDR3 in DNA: TGTGCCAGCAGCTTGAGCCCGATCAATGAGCAGTTCTTC. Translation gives CASSLSPINEQFF. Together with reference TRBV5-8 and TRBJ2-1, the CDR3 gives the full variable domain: EAGVTQSPTHLIKTRGQQATLRCSPISGHTSVYWYQQALGLGLQFLLWYDEGEERNRGNFPPRFSGRQFPNYSSELNVNALELEDSALYLCASSLSPINEQFFGPGTRLTVL.

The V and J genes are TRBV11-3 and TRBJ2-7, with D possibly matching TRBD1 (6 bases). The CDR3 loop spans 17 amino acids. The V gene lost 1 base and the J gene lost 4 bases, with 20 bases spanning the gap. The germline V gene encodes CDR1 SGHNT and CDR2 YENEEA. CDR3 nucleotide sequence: TGTGCCAGCAGCTTAGTTAACCCCGGCAGGGGTGATTACGAGCAGTACTTC. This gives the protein CASSLVNPGRGDYEQYF.

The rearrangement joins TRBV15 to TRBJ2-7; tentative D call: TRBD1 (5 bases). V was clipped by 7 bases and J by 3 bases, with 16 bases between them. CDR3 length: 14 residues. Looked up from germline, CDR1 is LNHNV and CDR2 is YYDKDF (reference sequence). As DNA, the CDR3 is TGTGCCACCACCCCAGCAAGGGGTAACTACGAGCAGTACTTC. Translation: CATTPARGNYEQYF.

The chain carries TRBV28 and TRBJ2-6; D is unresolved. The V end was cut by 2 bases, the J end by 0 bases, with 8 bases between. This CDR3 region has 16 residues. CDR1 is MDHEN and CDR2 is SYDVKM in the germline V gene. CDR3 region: CASSLQAASGANVLTF. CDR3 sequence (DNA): TGTGCCAGCAGTTTACAGGCAGCCTCTGGGGCCAACGTCCTGACTTTC.

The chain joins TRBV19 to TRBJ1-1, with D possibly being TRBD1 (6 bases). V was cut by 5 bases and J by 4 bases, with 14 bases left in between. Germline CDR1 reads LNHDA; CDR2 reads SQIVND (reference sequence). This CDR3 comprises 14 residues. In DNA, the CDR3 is TGTGCCAGTAGTGCACAGGGAGTGCGCACTGAAGCTTTCTTT. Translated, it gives CASSAQGVRTEAFF.

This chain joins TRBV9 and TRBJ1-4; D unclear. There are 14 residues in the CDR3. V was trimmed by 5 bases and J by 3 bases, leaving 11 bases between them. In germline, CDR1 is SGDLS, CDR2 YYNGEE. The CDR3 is CASSARGSNEKLFF. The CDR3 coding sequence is TGTGCCAGCAGTGCCCGGGGATCTAATGAAAAACTGTTTTTT.

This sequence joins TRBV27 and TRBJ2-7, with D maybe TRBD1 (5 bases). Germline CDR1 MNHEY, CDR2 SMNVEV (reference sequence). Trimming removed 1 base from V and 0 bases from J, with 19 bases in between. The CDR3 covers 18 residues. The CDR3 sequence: CASSLFSGFADTSYEQYF. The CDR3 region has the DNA TGTGCCAGCAGTTTATTTTCCGGGTTTGCGGACACCTCCTACGAGCAGTACTTC.

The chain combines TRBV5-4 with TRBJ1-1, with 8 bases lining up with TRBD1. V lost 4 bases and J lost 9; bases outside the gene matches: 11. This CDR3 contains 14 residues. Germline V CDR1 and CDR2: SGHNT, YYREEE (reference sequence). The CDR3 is CASSMGQASMKAFF. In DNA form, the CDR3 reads TGTGCCAGCAGCATGGGACAGGCGTCTATGAAAGCTTTCTTT.

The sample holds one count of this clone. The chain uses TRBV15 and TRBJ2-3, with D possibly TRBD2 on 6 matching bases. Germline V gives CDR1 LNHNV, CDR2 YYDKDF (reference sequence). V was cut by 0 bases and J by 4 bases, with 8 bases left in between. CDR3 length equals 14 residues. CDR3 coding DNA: TGTGCCACCAGCAGAGATCCGGGAGCAGATACGCAGTATTTT. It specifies CATSRDPGADTQYF.

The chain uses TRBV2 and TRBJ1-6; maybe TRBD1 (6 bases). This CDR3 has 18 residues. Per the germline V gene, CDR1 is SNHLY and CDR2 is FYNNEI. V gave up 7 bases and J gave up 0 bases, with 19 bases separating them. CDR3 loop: CASTGTGLRPSYNSPLHF. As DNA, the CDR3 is TGTGCCAGCACCGGTACAGGGCTGAGGCCCTCCTATAATTCACCCCTCCACTTT.

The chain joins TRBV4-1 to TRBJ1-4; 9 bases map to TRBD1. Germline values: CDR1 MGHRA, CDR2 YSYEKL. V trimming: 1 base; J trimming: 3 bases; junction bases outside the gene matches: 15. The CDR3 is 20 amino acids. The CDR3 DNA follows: TGCGCCAGCAGCCAAGGGCGGGGGCACAGGGGGCTATCCCCTAATGAAAAACTGTTTTTT. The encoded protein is CASSQGRGHRGLSPNEKLFF.

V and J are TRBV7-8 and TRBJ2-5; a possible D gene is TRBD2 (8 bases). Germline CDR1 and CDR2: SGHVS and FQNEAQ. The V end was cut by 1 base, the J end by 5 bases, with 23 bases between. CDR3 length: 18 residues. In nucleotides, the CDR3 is TGTGCCAGCAGCTTAGACCGTAAAGCGCGGGAGGACAGGGAGACCCAGTACTTC. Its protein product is CASSLDRKAREDRETQYF.

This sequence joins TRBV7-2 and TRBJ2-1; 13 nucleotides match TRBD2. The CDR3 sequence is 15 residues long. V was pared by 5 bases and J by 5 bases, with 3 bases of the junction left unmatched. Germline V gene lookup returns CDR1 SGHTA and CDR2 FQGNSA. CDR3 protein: CASSKLAGGNNEQFF. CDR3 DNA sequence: TGTGCCAGCAGCAAACTAGCGGGAGGGAACAATGAGCAGTTCTTC.

This CDR3 is CASSATSGGSNNEQFF. DNA of the CDR3: TGCGCCAGCAGTGCTACTAGCGGGGGTTCAAACAATGAGCAGTTCTTC. This chain uses TRBV5-1 with TRBJ2-1, with 11 bases lining up with TRBD2. The CDR3 contains 16 residues. With V trimmed by 5 bases and J by 5 bases, 9 bases remained unmatched. Germline CDR1 SGHRS, CDR2 YFSETQ.

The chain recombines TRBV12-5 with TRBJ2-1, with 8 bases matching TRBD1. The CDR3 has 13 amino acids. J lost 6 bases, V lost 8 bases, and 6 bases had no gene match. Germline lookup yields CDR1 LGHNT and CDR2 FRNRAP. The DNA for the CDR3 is TGTGCTAGTCATGGGACAGGCATCAATGAGCAGTTCTTC. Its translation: CASHGTGINEQFF.

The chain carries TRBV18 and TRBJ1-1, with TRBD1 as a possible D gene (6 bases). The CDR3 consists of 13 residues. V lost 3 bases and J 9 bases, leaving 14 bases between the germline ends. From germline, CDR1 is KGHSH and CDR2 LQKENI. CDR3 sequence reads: CASSPQTDRKAFF. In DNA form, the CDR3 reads TGTGCCAGCTCACCCCAAACCGACAGGAAAGCTTTCTTT.

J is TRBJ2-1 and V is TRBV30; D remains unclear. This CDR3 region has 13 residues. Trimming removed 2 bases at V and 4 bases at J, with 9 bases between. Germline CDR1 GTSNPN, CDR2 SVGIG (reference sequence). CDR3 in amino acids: CAWSLTEYNEQFF. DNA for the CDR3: TGTGCCTGGAGTCTAACAGAATACAATGAGCAGTTCTTC. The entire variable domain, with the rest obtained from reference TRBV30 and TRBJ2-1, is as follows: SQTIHQWPATLVQPVGSPLSLECTVEGTSNPNLYWYRQAAGRGLQLLFYSVGIGQISSEVPQNLSASRPQDRQFILSSKKLLLSDSGFYLCAWSLTEYNEQFFGPGTRLTVL.

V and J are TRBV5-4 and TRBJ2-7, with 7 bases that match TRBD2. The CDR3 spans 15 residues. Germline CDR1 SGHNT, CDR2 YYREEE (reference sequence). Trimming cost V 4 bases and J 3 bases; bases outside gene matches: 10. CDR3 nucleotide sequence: TGTGCCAGCAGCCTCCGACTAGCAGGAAGCTACGAGCAGTACTTC. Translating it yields CASSLRLAGSYEQYF.

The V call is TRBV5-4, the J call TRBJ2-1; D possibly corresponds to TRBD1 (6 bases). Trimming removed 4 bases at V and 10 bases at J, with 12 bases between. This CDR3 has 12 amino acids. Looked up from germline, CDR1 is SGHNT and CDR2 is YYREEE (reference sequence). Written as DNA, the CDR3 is TGTGCCAGCAGCCCCTGGACAGCGGAGCAGTTCTTC. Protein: CASSPWTAEQFF. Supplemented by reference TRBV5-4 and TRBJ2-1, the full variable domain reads ETGVTQSPTHLIKTRGQQVTLRCSSQSGHNTVSWYQQALGQGPQFIFQYYREEENGRGNFPPRFSGLQFPNYSSELNVNALELDDSALYLCASSPWTAEQFFGPGTRLTVL.

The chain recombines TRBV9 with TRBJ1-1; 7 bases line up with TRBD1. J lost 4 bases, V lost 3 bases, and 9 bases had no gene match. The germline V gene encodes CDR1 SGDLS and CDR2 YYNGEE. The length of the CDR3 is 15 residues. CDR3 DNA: TGTGCCAGCAGCGCCACAAGCTCAGGGGGCACTGAAGCTTTCTTT. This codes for CASSATSSGGTEAFF.